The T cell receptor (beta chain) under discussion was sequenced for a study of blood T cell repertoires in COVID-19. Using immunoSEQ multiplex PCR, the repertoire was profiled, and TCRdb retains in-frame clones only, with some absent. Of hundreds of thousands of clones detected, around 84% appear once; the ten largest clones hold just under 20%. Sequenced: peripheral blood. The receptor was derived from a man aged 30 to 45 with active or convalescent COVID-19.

The CDR3 loop is CASSAQGGGEAFF. In DNA form, the CDR3 reads TGTGCCAGCAGCGCACAGGGGGGTGGGGAAGCTTTCTTT. V and J are TRBV11-2 and TRBJ1-1, with 8 bases matching TRBD1. Germline lookup yields CDR1 SGHAT and CDR2 FQNNGV. CDR3 length: 13 residues. V gave up 5 bases and J gave up 8 bases; unmatched junction bases: 7.